The next 15 T cell receptor beta chains were all read from a single sample in a study of blood T cell repertoires in COVID-19. Sequenced by immunoSEQ multiplex PCR; TCRdb stores in-frame clones only, minus some. Of 85,000 to 120,000 clones in the sample, roughly 80% were seen once. Sequenced material: peripheral blood. The receptors were gathered from a woman aged 55-75 years with acute or convalescent COVID-19.

The gene calls are TRBV4-2 and TRBJ1-5; a weak D match, TRBD1 (6 bases). The CDR3 length is 19 residues. Germline lookup yields CDR1 LGHNA and CDR2 YNFKEQ. V was pared by 0 bases and J by 7 bases, with 25 bases between. The CDR3 nucleotides read TGTGCCAGCAGCCAAGATGAGGTTGCAGGGGCCTTTTCCGCCCAGCCCCAGCATTTT. This gives the protein CASSQDEVAGAFSAQPQHF.

J is TRBJ1-2 and V is TRBV23-1; D perhaps matches TRBD1 (5 bases). TRBV23-1 is filed as an ORF, its function uncertain. The germline V and J ends were trimmed by 4 bases and 4 bases, with 10 bases remaining between them. CDR3 size: 13 residues. The CDR3 sequence: CASSRTGGYGYTF. CDR3 sequence (DNA): TGCGCCAGCAGTCGCACGGGGGGCTATGGCTACACCTTC.

V is TRBV5-4 and J is TRBJ2-1, with D unclear. The germline V gene encodes CDR1 SGHNT and CDR2 YYREEE (reference sequence). This CDR3 spans 15 amino acids. V was trimmed by 0 bases and J by 7 bases, leaving 14 bases between them. CDR3 region: CASSLDVGFRNEQFF. CDR3 sequence (DNA): TGTGCCAGCAGCTTGGACGTCGGGTTCCGTAATGAGCAGTTCTTC.

The rearrangement uses TRBV7-9 and TRBJ1-2, with D maybe TRBD1 (5 bases). This CDR3 spans 12 amino acids. The germline V gene encodes CDR1 SEHNR and CDR2 FQNEAQ (reference sequence). The germline V and J ends were trimmed by 4 bases and 4 bases, with 7 bases remaining between them. CDR3 region: CASSSGIYGYTF. For the CDR3, the DNA is TGTGCCAGCAGCTCAGGGATCTATGGCTACACCTTC.

This sequence joins TRBV28 and TRBJ1-2; TRBD1 agrees at 7 bases. The CDR3 has 14 residues. Per the germline V gene, CDR1 is MDHEN and CDR2 is SYDVKM. Germline trimming cut 3 bases from V and 7 bases from J; bases unmatched to any gene: 8. Here the CDR3 reads CASSLNRGSGGYTF. CDR3 coding DNA: TGTGCCAGCAGTTTGAACAGGGGATCCGGTGGCTACACCTTC.

The genes are TRBV12-3 or TRBV12-4 and TRBJ1-1; unclear D gene. Trimming took off 2 bases at V and 6 bases at J, with 10 bases between the two ends. The CDR3 is 13 residues long. The CDR3 DNA follows: TGTGCCAGCAGTTTACATCCCAGTGCTGAAGCTTTCTTT. As protein: CASSLHPSAEAFF.

The chain links TRBV11-3 to TRBJ2-7; tentatively, D is TRBD2 (6 bases). This CDR3 spans 14 amino acids. Trimming took 5 bases from V and 3 from J, leaving 14 bases between them. The germline gives CDR1 SGHNT, CDR2 YENEEA. CDR3 coding DNA: TGTGCCAGCAGCCTCAGCGGGTTAGACTACGAGCAGTACTTC. Protein sequence: CASSLSGLDYEQYF.

J is TRBJ1-1 and V is TRBV18; 9 nucleotides align to TRBD1. CDR1 is KGHSH, CDR2 LQKENI, per germline. The junction had 14 bases not matched to a gene; V was cut back by 5 bases and J by 7 bases. The CDR3 sequence is 16 residues long. This chain's CDR3 is CASSTIQGARRGEAFF. Here the CDR3 DNA reads TGTGCCAGCTCAACGATACAGGGGGCGCGGAGGGGTGAAGCTTTCTTT.

The V call is TRBV4-1, the J call TRBJ1-5; the D gene is possibly TRBD1 (5 bases). Germline loops: CDR1 MGHRA, CDR2 YSYEKL. V gave up 0 bases and J gave up 2 bases, with 11 bases separating them. The CDR3 runs 16 residues. CDR3 sequence reads: CASSQDQGSGNQPQHF. Written as DNA, the CDR3 is TGCGCCAGCAGCCAAGATCAGGGATCGGGCAATCAGCCCCAGCATTTT.

This clone was observed once. The chain links TRBV18 to TRBJ2-2; 9 nucleotides align to TRBD1. V was clipped by 2 bases and J by 9 bases; unmatched bases: 4. The CDR3 contains 14 residues. CDR1 is KGHSH, CDR2 LQKENI, per germline. CDR3 DNA: TGTGCCAGCTCACCAAGGACAGGGGCCCGGGAGCTGTTTTTT. This codes for CASSPRTGARELFF.

The chain couples TRBV15 to TRBJ2-7; the D gene is possibly TRBD1 (5 bases). V was pared by 6 bases and J by 2 bases, with 11 bases between. The CDR3 has 13 residues. Germline assignment: CDR1 LNHNV and CDR2 YYDKDF (reference sequence). The CDR3 DNA is TGTGCCACCAGACCGATGACAGCCTACGAGCAGTACTTC. Amino acids: CATRPMTAYEQYF.

The chain couples TRBV10-3 to TRBJ2-4, with 12 bases aligning to TRBD1. Trimming took 6 bases from V and 8 from J; bases not matched to a gene: 2. The CDR3 contains 13 residues. CDR1 ENHRY and CDR2 SYGVKD come from the germline V gene. The CDR3 loop is CAIRGQGADIQYF. For the CDR3, the DNA is TGTGCCATCAGGGGACAGGGGGCAGACATTCAGTACTTC.

CDR3 sequence: CASSLPGQGRTEAFF. In nucleotides, the CDR3 is TGTGCCAGCAGCTTGCCGGGACAGGGGAGGACTGAAGCTTTCTTT. The chain recombines TRBV7-9 with TRBJ1-1; the match to TRBD1 covers 10 bases. The germline CDR1 and CDR2 sequences are SEHNR and FQNEAQ (reference sequence). Trimming at V came to 3 bases and at J to 5 bases, leaving 6 bases not matched to a gene. The CDR3 consists of 15 residues. The variable domain in full, completed from reference TRBV7-9 and TRBJ1-1, reads DTGVSQNPRHKITKRGQNVTFRCDPISEHNRLYWYRQTLGQGPEFLTYFQNEAQLEKSRLLSDRFSAERPKGSFSTLEIQRTEQGDSAMYLCASSLPGQGRTEAFFGQGTRLTVV.

The DNA of the CDR3 is TGTGCCAGTAGTAGACGGACAGGCGGCGGAGGTGGGGCCAACGTCCTGACTTTC. Translated: CASSRRTGGGGGANVLTF. The chain has TRBV19 and TRBJ2-6, with 7 nucleotides matching TRBD1. V lost 4 bases to trimming and J lost 3 bases; unmatched junction nucleotides: 12. This CDR3 spans 18 amino acids. Germline assignment: CDR1 LNHDA and CDR2 SQIVND (reference sequence).

V usage is TRBV5-1 and J usage is TRBJ2-7; maybe TRBD2 (5 bases). Trimming removed 0 bases from V and 2 bases from J, with 12 bases in between. The CDR3 length is 15 residues. CDR1 is SGHRS, CDR2 YFSETQ, per germline. CDR3 loop: CASSLAGLFAYEQYF. CDR3 nucleotide sequence: TGCGCCAGCAGCTTGGCAGGACTTTTCGCCTACGAGCAGTACTTC.